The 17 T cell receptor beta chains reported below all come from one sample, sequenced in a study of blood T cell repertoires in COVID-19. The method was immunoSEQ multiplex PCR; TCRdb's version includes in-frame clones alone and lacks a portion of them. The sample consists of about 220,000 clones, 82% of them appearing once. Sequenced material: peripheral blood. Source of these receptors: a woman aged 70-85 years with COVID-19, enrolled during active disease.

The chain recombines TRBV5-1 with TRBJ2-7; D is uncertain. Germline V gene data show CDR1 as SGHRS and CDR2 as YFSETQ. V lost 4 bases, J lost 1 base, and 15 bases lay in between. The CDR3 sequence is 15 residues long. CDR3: CASSPNTSPSYEQYF. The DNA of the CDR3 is TGCGCCAGCAGCCCGAACACCTCCCCTTCCTACGAGCAGTACTTC. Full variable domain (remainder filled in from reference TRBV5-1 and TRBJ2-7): KAGVTQTPRYLIKTRGQQVTLSCSPISGHRSVSWYQQTPGQGLQFLFEYFSETQRNKGNFPGRFSGRQFSNSRSEMNVSTLELGDSALYLCASSPNTSPSYEQYFGPGTRLTVT.

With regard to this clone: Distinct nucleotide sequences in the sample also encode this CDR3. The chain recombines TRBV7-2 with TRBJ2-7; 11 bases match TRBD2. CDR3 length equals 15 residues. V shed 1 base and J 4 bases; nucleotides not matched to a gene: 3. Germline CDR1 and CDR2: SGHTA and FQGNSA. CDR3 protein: CASSLGLAGLYEQYF. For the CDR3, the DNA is TGTGCCAGCAGCTTAGGACTAGCGGGACTTTACGAGCAGTACTTC.

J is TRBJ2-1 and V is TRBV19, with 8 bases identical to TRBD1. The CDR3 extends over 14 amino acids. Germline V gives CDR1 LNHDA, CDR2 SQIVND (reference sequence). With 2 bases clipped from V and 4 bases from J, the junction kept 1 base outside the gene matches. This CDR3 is CASSIQGAYNEQFF. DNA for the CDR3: TGTGCCAGTAGTATACAGGGGGCATACAATGAGCAGTTCTTC. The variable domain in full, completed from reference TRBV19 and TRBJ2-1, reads DGGITQSPKYLFRKEGQNVTLSCEQNLNHDAMYWYRQDPGQGLRLIYYSQIVNDFQKGDIAEGYSVSREKKESFPLTVTSAQKNPTAFYLCASSIQGAYNEQFFGPGTRLTVL.

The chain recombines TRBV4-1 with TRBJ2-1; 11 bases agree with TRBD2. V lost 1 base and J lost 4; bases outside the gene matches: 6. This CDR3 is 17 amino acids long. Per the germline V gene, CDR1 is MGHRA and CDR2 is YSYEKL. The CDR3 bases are TGCGCCAGCAGCCAAGTAGCGGGGGGGGGTCGATACAATGAGCAGTTCTTC. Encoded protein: CASSQVAGGGRYNEQFF.

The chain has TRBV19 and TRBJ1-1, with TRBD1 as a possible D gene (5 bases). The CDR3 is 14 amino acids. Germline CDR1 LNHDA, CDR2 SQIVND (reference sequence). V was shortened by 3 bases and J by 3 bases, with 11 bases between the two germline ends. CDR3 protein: CASSIRTIYTEAFF. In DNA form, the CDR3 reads TGTGCCAGTAGTATCCGGACAATTTACACTGAAGCTTTCTTT.

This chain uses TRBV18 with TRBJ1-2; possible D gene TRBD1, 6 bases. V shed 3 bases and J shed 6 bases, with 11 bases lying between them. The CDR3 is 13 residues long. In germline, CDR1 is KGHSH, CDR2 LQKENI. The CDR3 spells CASSPQGIHGYTF. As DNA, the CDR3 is TGTGCCAGCTCACCTCAGGGGATCCATGGCTACACCTTC.

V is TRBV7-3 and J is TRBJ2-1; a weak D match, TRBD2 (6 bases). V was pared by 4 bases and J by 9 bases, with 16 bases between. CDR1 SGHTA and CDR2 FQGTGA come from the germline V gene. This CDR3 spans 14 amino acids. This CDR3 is CASSSGRGSSEQFF. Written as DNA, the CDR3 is TGTGCCAGCAGCTCGGGGCGGGGTTCGTCTGAGCAGTTCTTC.

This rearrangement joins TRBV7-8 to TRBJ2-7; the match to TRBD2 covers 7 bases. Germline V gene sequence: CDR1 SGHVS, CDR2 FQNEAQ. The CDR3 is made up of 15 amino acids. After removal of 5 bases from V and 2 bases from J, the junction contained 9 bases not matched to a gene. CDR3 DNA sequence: TGTGCCAGCAGCAGAGAGCGGGAAACAACCTACGAGCAGTACTTC. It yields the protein CASSRERETTYEQYF. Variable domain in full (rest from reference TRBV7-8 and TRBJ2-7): GAGVSQSPRYKVAKRGQDVALRCDPISGHVSLFWYQQALGQGPEFLTYFQNEAQLDKSGLPSDRFFAERPEGSVSTLKIQRTQQEDSAVYLCASSRERETTYEQYFGPGTRLTVT.

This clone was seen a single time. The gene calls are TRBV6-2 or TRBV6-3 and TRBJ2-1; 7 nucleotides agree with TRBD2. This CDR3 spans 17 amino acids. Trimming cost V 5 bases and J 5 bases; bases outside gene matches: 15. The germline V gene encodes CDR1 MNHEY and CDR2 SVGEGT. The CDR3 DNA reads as TGTGCCAGCAGTGTTCCTCAACTAGCGCGAGCAGACAATGAGCAGTTCTTC. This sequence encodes CASSVPQLARADNEQFF.

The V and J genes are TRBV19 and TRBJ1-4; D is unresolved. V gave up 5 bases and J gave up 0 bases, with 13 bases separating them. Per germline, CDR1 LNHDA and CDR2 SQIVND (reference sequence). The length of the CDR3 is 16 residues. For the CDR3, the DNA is TGTGCCAGTAGTTTAAATCCGGGTCCAACTAATGAAAAACTGTTTTTT. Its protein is CASSLNPGPTNEKLFF.

The CDR3 nucleotides are TGTGCCAGCAGTTCCGGCCAGGGTTTGCGAGGAAACACCATATATTTT. It translates to CASSSGQGLRGNTIYF. The rearrangement uses TRBV6-6 and TRBJ1-3, with D perhaps TRBD1 (5 bases). The CDR3 totals 16 residues. V was shortened by 4 bases and J by 4 bases, with 17 bases between the two germline ends. The germline CDR1 and CDR2 sequences are MNHNY and SVGAGI (reference sequence).

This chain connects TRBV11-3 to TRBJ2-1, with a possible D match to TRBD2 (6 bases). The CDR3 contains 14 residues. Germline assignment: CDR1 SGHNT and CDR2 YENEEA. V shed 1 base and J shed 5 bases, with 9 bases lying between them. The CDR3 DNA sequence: TGTGCCAGCAGCTTAGTGGGGGGACACAATGAGCAGTTCTTC. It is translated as CASSLVGGHNEQFF.

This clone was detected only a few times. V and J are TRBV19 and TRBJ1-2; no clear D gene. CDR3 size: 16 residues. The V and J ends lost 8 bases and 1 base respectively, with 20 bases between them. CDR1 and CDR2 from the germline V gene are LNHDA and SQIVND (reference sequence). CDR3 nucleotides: TGTGCCAGTCAGTTCTCGGGGATGCGGGATAACTATGGCTACACCTTC. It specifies CASQFSGMRDNYGYTF.

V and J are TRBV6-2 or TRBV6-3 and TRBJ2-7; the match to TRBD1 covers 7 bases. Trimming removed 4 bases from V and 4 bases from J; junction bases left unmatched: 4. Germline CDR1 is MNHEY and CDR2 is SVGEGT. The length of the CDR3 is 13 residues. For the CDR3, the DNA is TGTGCCAGCAGTTTTGACAGGGAGTACGAGCAGTACTTC. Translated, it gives CASSFDREYEQYF.

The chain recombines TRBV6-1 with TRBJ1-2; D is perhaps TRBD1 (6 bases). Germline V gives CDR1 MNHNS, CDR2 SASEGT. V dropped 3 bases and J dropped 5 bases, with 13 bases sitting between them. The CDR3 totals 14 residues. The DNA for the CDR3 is TGTGCCAGCAGTGATCCCCCTACAGGGTATGGCTACACCTTC. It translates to CASSDPPTGYGYTF.

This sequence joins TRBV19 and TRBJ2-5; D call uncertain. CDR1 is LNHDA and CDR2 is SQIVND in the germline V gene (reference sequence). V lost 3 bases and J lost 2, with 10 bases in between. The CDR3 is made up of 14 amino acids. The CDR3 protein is CASSIRTDQETQYF. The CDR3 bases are TGTGCCAGTAGTATTCGAACTGATCAAGAGACCCAGTACTTC.

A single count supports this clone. The CDR3 DNA follows: TGTGCCAGCAGCAGGGGGACTAGCGAAGGCAGGGAGCTGTTTTTT. It yields the protein CASSRGTSEGRELFF. The gene calls are TRBV7-6 and TRBJ2-2; 10 bases are shared with TRBD2. Trimming cost V 5 bases and J 9 bases; bases outside gene matches: 9. Germline values: CDR1 SGHVS, CDR2 FNYEAQ. This CDR3 contains 15 residues.